The 10 T cell receptor beta chains below come from one sample, sequenced in a study of OX40 agonist ivuxolimab in advanced cancers. Sequencing was performed with immunoSEQ multiplex PCR; in TCRdb, only in-frame clones are kept and a portion is missing. Of about 73,000 clones in the sample, approximately 90% were seen once. Sequencing was performed on CD4+ or CD8+ T cells sorted from blood, taken in a trial of the OX40 agonist ivuxolimab. The receptors here all came from an adult with an advanced solid tumor such as melanoma, head and neck, liver or kidney cancer.

By share, this clone counts as medium-sized. This sequence joins TRBV27 and TRBJ1-5; D gene ambiguous. CDR3 length equals 14 residues. The germline V and J ends were trimmed by 0 bases and 7 bases, with 10 bases remaining between them. Germline loops: CDR1 MNHEY, CDR2 SMNVEV (reference sequence). The CDR3 coding sequence is TGTGCCAGCAGTTTATCGGGGTTTCACCAGCCCCAGCATTTT. Its protein product is CASSLSGFHQPQHF.

This clone has only one observation. The chain combines TRBV28 with TRBJ2-7, with D hard to call. V lost 6 bases, J lost 0 bases, and 6 bases lay in between. The CDR3 totals 12 residues. Germline CDR1 MDHEN, CDR2 SYDVKM. The CDR3 DNA reads TGTGCCAGCAGGAAGAGCTCCTACGAGCAGTACTTC. This gives the protein CASRKSSYEQYF.

DNA of the CDR3: TGTGCCAGCAGCTTTCCGGGGGGAAGTGGCTACACCTTC. Its translation is CASSFPGGSGYTF. The chain carries TRBV11-3 and TRBJ1-2; weak D call: TRBD1 (5 bases). Germline CDR1 reads SGHNT; CDR2 reads YENEEA. This CDR3 comprises 13 residues. The germline V and J ends were trimmed by 3 bases and 7 bases, with 12 bases remaining between them.

This chain connects TRBV4-1 to TRBJ2-7; TRBD1 is a possible D gene (6 bases). Germline CDR1 and CDR2: MGHRA and YSYEKL. V lost 0 bases and J lost 4, with 10 bases in between. There are 14 residues in the CDR3. The CDR3 protein is CASSQDVGAYEQYF. The CDR3 DNA reads as TGCGCCAGCAGCCAAGATGTGGGGGCGTACGAGCAGTACTTC.

V usage is TRBV2 and J usage is TRBJ2-3; perhaps TRBD2 as D (5 bases). Germline V CDR1 and CDR2: SNHLY, FYNNEI. The length of the CDR3 is 13 residues. Deletions cut 8 bases from V and 2 bases from J, with 11 bases between. The CDR3 reads CASLSRATDTQYF. The CDR3 DNA reads as TGTGCCAGCTTATCGAGGGCCACAGATACGCAGTATTTT.

This CDR3 is CASKGGGDSYEQYF. The CDR3 DNA follows: TGTGCCAGCAAAGGAGGGGGCGACTCCTACGAGCAGTACTTC. The chain links TRBV7-9 to TRBJ2-7; perhaps TRBD1 as D (7 bases). The ends were cut back, 7 bases at V and 0 bases at J, with 13 bases in the middle. There are 14 residues in the CDR3. CDR1 and CDR2 (germline): SEHNR, FQNEAQ (reference sequence).

The V gene is TRBV6-1, the J gene TRBJ2-7; D unclear. The CDR3 totals 14 residues. V gave up 3 bases and J gave up 7 bases, with 16 bases separating them. Germline values: CDR1 MNHNS, CDR2 SASEGT. This chain's CDR3 is CASSDPGAFYEQYF. CDR3 nucleotide sequence: TGTGCCAGCAGTGATCCAGGAGCTTTTTATGAGCAGTACTTC.

V usage is TRBV5-1 and J usage is TRBJ2-7; 13 nucleotides line up with TRBD2. Germline trimming cut 4 bases from V and 5 bases from J; bases unmatched to any gene: 6. Germline CDR1 is SGHRS and CDR2 is YFSETQ. The CDR3 has 15 amino acids. The CDR3 loop reads CASSIGLAGANEQYF. DNA for the CDR3: TGCGCCAGCAGCATTGGACTAGCGGGAGCCAACGAGCAGTACTTC.

The chain has TRBV2 and TRBJ2-7; D is ambiguous. Trimming pared 1 base from V and 2 bases from J, leaving 3 bases between. Germline CDR1 reads SNHLY; CDR2 reads FYNNEI. CDR3 length: 12 amino acids. The CDR3 region is CASSEETYEQYF. The CDR3 DNA reads as TGTGCCAGCAGTGAAGAAACCTACGAGCAGTACTTC.

The V gene is TRBV10-2, the J gene TRBJ2-1, with 10 bases identical to TRBD2. Germline values: CDR1 WSHSY, CDR2 SAAADI. J was trimmed by 7 bases and V by 3 bases; bases with no gene match: 12. The CDR3 contains 17 residues. The CDR3 DNA sequence: TGCGCCAGCAGTGACCTCTCAGCGGGGGGGCCGAGAAATGAGCAGTTCTTC. Its protein product is CASSDLSAGGPRNEQFF.